This is a list of T cell receptor beta chains from one sample in a study of cytomegalovirus exposure and HLA in healthy donors. Generated by immunoSEQ multiplex PCR, the TCRdb table keeps only in-frame clones and is missing some. Of over 150,000 clones listed, roughly 84% are singletons. The sample taken for sequencing was PBMCs. The receptors here all came from a human donor in good health. Each CDR3 is given with its conserved first and last residue. The order of the fields is D gene, V gene, J gene, CDR3 DNA, CDR3 protein. A D gene is named only where the DNA matches it firmly.

NA,TRBV27,TRBJ2-1,TGTGCCAGCAGATTTGGCCAGGGATCCTACAATGAGCAGTTCTTC,CASRFGQGSYNEQFF
TRBD2,TRBV5-6,TRBJ2-3,TGTGCCAGCAGCCGGACTAGCGGCCACACAGATACGCAGTATTTT,CASSRTSGHTDTQYF
NA,TRBV7-9,TRBJ2-3,TGTGCCAGCAGCTTATCGGGTGTGGAAACCTCAGATACGCAGTATTTT,CASSLSGVETSDTQYF
TRBD1,TRBV5-1,TRBJ1-4,TGCGCCAGCAGCTTCCGACAGGGGCTAAATGAAAAACTGTTTTTT,CASSFRQGLNEKLFF
TRBD2,TRBV19,TRBJ2-3,TGTGCCACCTCGGACCCGGGACTAGCGGTACCTTATACGCAGTATTTT,CATSDPGLAVPYTQYF
NA,TRBV7-2,TRBJ1-3,TGTGCCAGCAGCTTTTACGGCTCTGGAAACACCATATATTTT,CASSFYGSGNTIYF
NA,TRBV7-9,TRBJ2-5,TGTGCCAGCAGCTTATATGAGACCCAGTACTTC,CASSLYETQYF
NA,TRBV9,TRBJ2-6,TGTGCCAGCAGCGTAGAGGGGAAAAAGGGAGGTACCGGGGCCAACGTCCTGACTTTC,CASSVEGKKGGTGANVLTF
NA,TRBV5-1,TRBJ2-1,TGCGCCAGCAGCTTCGGACTGTACAATGAGCAGTTCTTC,CASSFGLYNEQFF
NA,TRBV2,TRBJ2-5,TGTGCCAGCAGGAAGTCACTATACCCCTCCGGGACCCAGTACTTC,CASRKSLYPSGTQYF
NA,TRBV19,TRBJ2-3,TGTGCCAGTACTCCAGCGGTAAGAACAGATACGCAGTATTTT,CASTPAVRTDTQYF
TRBD1,TRBV4-2,TRBJ1-1,TGTGCCAGCAGCCTCGGACAGGGGGGGAACACTGAAGCTTTCTTT,CASSLGQGGNTEAFF
NA,TRBV5-4,TRBJ2-4,TGTGCCAGCAGCTTGGCCAAGGGGAAGGATAGAGCCAAAAACATTCAGTACTTC,CASSLAKGKDRAKNIQYF
TRBD2,TRBV7-2,TRBJ2-7,TGTGCCAGCAGCTTAGTCAGCGGGGGGGCCCACGAGCAGTACTTC,CASSLVSGGAHEQYF
TRBD1,TRBV5-1,TRBJ2-2,TGCGCCAGCAGCTGGGACAGCAACACCGGGGAGCTGTTTTTT,CASSWDSNTGELFF
NA,TRBV7-3,TRBJ1-2,TGTGCCAGCAGCCCCGGCGGGGAAGGAGGCTACACCTTC,CASSPGGEGGYTF